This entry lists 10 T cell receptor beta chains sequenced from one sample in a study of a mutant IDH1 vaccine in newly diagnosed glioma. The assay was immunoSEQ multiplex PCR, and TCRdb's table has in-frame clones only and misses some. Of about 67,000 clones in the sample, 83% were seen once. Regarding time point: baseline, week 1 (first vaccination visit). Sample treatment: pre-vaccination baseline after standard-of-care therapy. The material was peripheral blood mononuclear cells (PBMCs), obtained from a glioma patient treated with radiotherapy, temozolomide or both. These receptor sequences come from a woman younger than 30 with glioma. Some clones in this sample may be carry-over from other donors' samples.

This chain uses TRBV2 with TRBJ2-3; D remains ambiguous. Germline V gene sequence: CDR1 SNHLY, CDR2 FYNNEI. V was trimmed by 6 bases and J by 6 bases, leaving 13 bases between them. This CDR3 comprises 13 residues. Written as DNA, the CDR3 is TGTGCCAGCAGCGGGTCCGAGGAGGATACGCAGTATTTT. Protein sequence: CASSGSEEDTQYF.

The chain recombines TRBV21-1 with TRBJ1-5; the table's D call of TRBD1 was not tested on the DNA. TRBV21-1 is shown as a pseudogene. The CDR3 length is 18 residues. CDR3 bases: TGTGCCAGCAGCAAAGATTATAGGGACAGGGGTTCCCGTCAGCCCCAGCATTTT. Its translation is CASSKDYRDRGSRQPQHF.

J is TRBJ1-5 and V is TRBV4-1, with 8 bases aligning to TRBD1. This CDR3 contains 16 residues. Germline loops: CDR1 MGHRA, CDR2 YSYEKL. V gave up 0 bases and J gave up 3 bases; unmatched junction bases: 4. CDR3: CASSQDSQGANQPQHF. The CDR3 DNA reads TGCGCCAGCAGCCAAGATAGCCAGGGGGCCAATCAGCCCCAGCATTTT.

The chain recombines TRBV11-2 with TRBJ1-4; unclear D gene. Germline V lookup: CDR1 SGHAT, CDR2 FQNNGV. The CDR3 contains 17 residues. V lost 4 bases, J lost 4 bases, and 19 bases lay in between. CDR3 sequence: CASSSPGKGSYNEKLFF. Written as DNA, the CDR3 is TGTGCCAGCAGCTCCCCGGGTAAAGGAAGTTATAATGAAAAACTGTTTTTT.

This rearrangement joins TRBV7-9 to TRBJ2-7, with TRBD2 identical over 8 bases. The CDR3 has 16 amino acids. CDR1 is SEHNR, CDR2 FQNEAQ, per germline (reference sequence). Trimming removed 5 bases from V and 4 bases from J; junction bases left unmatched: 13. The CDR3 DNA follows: TGTGCCAGCAGCCCGACGGCGACTAGCGCTACGTACGAGCAGTACTTC. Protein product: CASSPTATSATYEQYF.

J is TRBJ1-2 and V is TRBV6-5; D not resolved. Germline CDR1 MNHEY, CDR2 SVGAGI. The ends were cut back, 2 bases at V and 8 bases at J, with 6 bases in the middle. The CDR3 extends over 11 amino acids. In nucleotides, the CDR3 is TGTGCCAGCAGTTACGGTTCAGGCTACACCTTC. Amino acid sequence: CASSYGSGYTF.

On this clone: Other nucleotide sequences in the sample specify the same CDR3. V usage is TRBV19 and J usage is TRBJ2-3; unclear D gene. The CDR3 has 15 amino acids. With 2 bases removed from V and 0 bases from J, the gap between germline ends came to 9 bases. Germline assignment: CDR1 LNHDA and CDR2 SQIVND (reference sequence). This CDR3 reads CASSISPASTDTQYF. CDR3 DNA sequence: TGTGCCAGTAGTATAAGCCCAGCTAGCACAGATACGCAGTATTTT.

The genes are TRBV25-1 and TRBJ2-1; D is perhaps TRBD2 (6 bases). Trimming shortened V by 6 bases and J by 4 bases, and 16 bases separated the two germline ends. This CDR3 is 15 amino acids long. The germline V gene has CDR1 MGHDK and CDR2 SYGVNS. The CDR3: CASSATREEYNEQFF. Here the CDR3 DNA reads TGTGCCAGCAGCGCGACTAGGGAAGAGTACAATGAGCAGTTCTTC.

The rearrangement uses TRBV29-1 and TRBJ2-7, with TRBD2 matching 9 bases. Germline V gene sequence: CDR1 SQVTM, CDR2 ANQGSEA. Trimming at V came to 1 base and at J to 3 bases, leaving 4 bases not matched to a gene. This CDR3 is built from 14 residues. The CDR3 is CSVEGLAGIYEQYF. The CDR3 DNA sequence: TGCAGCGTTGAAGGGCTAGCGGGAATCTACGAGCAGTACTTC.

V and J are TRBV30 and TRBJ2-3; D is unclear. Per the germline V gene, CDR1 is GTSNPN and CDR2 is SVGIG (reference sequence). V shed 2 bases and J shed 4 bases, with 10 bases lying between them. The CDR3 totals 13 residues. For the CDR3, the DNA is TGTGCCTGGAGTCTCTCTCGCGCAGATACGCAGTATTTT. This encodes CAWSLSRADTQYF. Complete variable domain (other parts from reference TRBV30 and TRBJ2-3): SQTIHQWPATLVQPVGSPLSLECTVEGTSNPNLYWYRQAAGRGLQLLFYSVGIGQISSEVPQNLSASRPQDRQFILSSKKLLLSDSGFYLCAWSLSRADTQYFGPGTRLTVL.